This TCR beta chain was captured by sequencing in a study of blood T cell repertoires in COVID-19. CDR3 length equals 16 residues. Germline assignment: CDR1 LNHDA and CDR2 SQIVND (reference sequence). The J segment lost 0 bases and the V segment lost 4 bases, leaving 5 bases of the junction unmatched. Only in-frame clones appear in the TCRdb table, and some are missing; sequencing was by immunoSEQ multiplex PCR. The sample has about 270,000 clones, more than 70% seen once; the top ten hold 2% to 2.5%. Specimen: peripheral blood. The chain combines TRBV19 with TRBJ1-3, with 8 nucleotides matching TRBD1. The TCR sequence derives from a woman aged 45 to 65 with acute or convalescent COVID-19. CDR3 amino acids: CASSTGQANSGNTIYF. The CDR3, as DNA: TGTGCCAGTAGTACGGGACAGGCCAACTCTGGAAACACCATATATTTT.